The next 18 T cell receptor beta chains were all read from a single sample in a study of CD4 T cells in relation to SARS-CoV-2 and coronaviruses. The table came from immunoSEQ multiplex PCR; TCRdb's copy has only in-frame clones and leaves some out. The profile shows tens of thousands of clones, roughly four fifths of them singletons. The antigens these receptors bind are not known. The sample consisted of memory CD4+ T cells from PBMCs, cultured in vitro. These receptors were taken from an adult with COVID-19.

This clone has only one observation. The rearrangement uses TRBV5-5 and TRBJ1-5; D ambiguous. Germline CDR1 reads SGHKS; CDR2 reads YYEKEE (reference sequence). The V end lost 2 bases, the J end lost 0 bases, and 15 bases lay between the germline ends. This CDR3 spans 17 amino acids. In DNA, the CDR3 is TGTGCCAGCAGCTTTTACGAGAGAATCGATAGCAATCAGCCCCAGCATTTT. Encoded protein: CASSFYERIDSNQPQHF.

The chain links TRBV6-5 to TRBJ1-1; D not certain. The V gene's germline CDR1 is MNHEY and CDR2 SVGAGI. This CDR3 is built from 16 residues. V was trimmed by 0 bases and J by 3 bases, leaving 14 bases between them. The CDR3 nucleotides read TGTGCCAGCAGTTACTCCGCCGGGTTGAGGTACACTGAAGCTTTCTTT. As protein: CASSYSAGLRYTEAFF.

V gene TRBV5-6 combines with J gene TRBJ1-1; the match to TRBD1 covers 7 bases. Germline loops: CDR1 SGHDT, CDR2 YYEEEE. CDR3 size: 13 residues. The V and J ends lost 4 bases and 8 bases, in that order; junction bases with no gene match: 8. CDR3 sequence reads: CASSRGTGQEAFF. For the CDR3, the DNA is TGTGCCAGCAGCCGTGGGACGGGACAGGAAGCTTTCTTT.

This rearrangement joins TRBV7-9 to TRBJ1-1; 9 nucleotides line up with TRBD1. The germline V gene encodes CDR1 SEHNR and CDR2 FQNEAQ (reference sequence). V gave up 5 bases and J gave up 12 bases; unmatched junction bases: 10. CDR3 size: 13 residues. The CDR3 reads CASSPPGQGVSFF. CDR3 coding DNA: TGTGCCAGCAGCCCACCGGGACAGGGTGTATCTTTCTTT.

This chain connects TRBV10-3 to TRBJ2-5; TRBD2 agrees at 11 bases. The CDR3 has 15 amino acids. Germline V lookup: CDR1 ENHRY, CDR2 SYGVKD. With 10 bases clipped from V and 2 bases from J, the junction kept 9 bases outside the gene matches. CDR3 nucleotide sequence: TGTGCCACCATGGATAGCGGGAGGGGACAAGAGACCCAGTACTTC. As protein: CATMDSGRGQETQYF.

This sequence joins TRBV11-2 and TRBJ1-5; perhaps TRBD1 as D (6 bases). The ends were cut back, 5 bases at V and 0 bases at J, with 17 bases in the middle. The CDR3 totals 17 residues. The germline V gene encodes CDR1 SGHAT and CDR2 FQNNGV. The DNA for the CDR3 is TGTGCCAGCAGCCGGGACAATCGGCTATATAGCAATCAGCCCCAGCATTTT. This sequence encodes CASSRDNRLYSNQPQHF.

In its sample, this clone ranks as medium-sized. The rearrangement links TRBV28 to TRBJ2-7; D is ambiguous. The V gene lost 7 bases and the J gene lost 4 bases, with 8 bases spanning the gap. This CDR3 is 11 amino acids long. Germline assignment: CDR1 MDHEN and CDR2 SYDVKM. Here the CDR3 reads CASTLGYEQYF. The DNA of the CDR3 is TGTGCCAGCACTTTGGGTTACGAGCAGTACTTC.

This clone was picked up one time. The V gene is TRBV5-1, the J gene TRBJ2-7, with D maybe TRBD2 (6 bases). V was pared by 0 bases and J by 3 bases, with 10 bases between. The length of the CDR3 is 14 residues. Germline V gives CDR1 SGHRS, CDR2 YFSETQ. The CDR3 region is CASSLGVGGYEQYF. The CDR3 DNA follows: TGCGCCAGCAGCTTGGGCGTGGGAGGCTACGAGCAGTACTTC.

This sequence joins TRBV3-1 (or the pseudogene TRBV3-2) and TRBJ2-7, with D tentatively TRBD2 (6 bases). The CDR3 runs 15 residues. Germline loops: CDR1 LGHDT, CDR2 YNNKEL (reference sequence). V gave up 8 bases and J gave up 3 bases, with 20 bases separating them. DNA for the CDR3: TGTGCCAGCCGGCCCATCGGGGGTTCCCACTACGAGCAGTACTTC. Its protein product is CASRPIGGSHYEQYF.

The chain's CDR3 is CASSTQGEGSYEQYF. DNA for the CDR3: TGTGCCAGTAGTACTCAGGGGGAAGGCTCCTACGAGCAGTACTTC. The V gene is TRBV19, the J gene TRBJ2-7; 7 nucleotides match TRBD1. V lost 4 bases, J lost 0 bases, and 6 bases stayed unmatched. CDR1 and CDR2 from the germline V gene are LNHDA and SQIVND (reference sequence). CDR3 length equals 15 residues. The whole variable domain, remainder taken from reference TRBV19 and TRBJ2-7, is DGGITQSPKYLFRKEGQNVTLSCEQNLNHDAMYWYRQDPGQGLRLIYYSQIVNDFQKGDIAEGYSVSREKKESFPLTVTSAQKNPTAFYLCASSTQGEGSYEQYFGPGTRLTVT.

V gene TRBV5-1 combines with J gene TRBJ2-7, with a tentative D call TRBD1 (6 bases). The CDR3 is 15 amino acids. V lost 4 bases, J lost 4 bases, and 18 bases lay in between. Germline V gives CDR1 SGHRS, CDR2 YFSETQ. CDR3 sequence (DNA): TGCGCCAGCAGCCCGGGCAGGGGCACCGTGTACGAGCAGTACTTC. Translating gives CASSPGRGTVYEQYF.

A few counts support this clone. Other nucleotide sequences from this sample produce the same CDR3. The rearrangement uses TRBV6-5 and TRBJ2-5, with D perhaps matching TRBD1 or TRBD2 (6 bases each). The CDR3 extends over 14 amino acids. Per the germline V gene, CDR1 is MNHEY and CDR2 is SVGAGI. The V gene lost 0 bases and the J gene lost 5 bases, with 10 bases spanning the gap. CDR3 protein: CASSYSRGVETQYF. CDR3 nucleotides: TGTGCCAGCAGTTACTCGAGGGGGGTTGAGACCCAGTACTTC.

J is TRBJ1-1 and V is TRBV5-1; no reliable D call. The CDR3 length is 16 residues. In germline, CDR1 is SGHRS, CDR2 YFSETQ. Between the trimmed V and J ends, which lost 0 bases and 3 bases, there was a span of 15 bases. The CDR3 nucleotides read TGCGCCAGCAGCTTGGATGGGCGGGGTTGGGACACTGAAGCTTTCTTT. Protein product: CASSLDGRGWDTEAFF.

V and J are TRBV27 and TRBJ2-1; TRBD2 aligns across 9 bases. V lost 6 bases, J lost 2 bases, and 11 bases stayed unmatched. CDR1 and CDR2 from the germline V gene are MNHEY and SMNVEV (reference sequence). The CDR3 has 17 amino acids. In DNA form, the CDR3 reads TGTGCCAGCAGGCTCCTGCCTAGCGGGGCCGCCTACAATGAGCAGTTCTTC. Protein sequence: CASRLLPSGAAYNEQFF.

The V and J genes are TRBV18 and TRBJ1-3; tentative D call: TRBD1 (5 bases). V dropped 4 bases and J dropped 3 bases, with 10 bases sitting between them. The CDR3 contains 14 residues. The V gene's germline CDR1 is KGHSH and CDR2 LQKENI. CDR3: CASSLSRDGNTIYF. The CDR3 nucleotides are TGTGCCAGCTCACTCTCCAGGGATGGAAACACCATATATTTT.

This chain uses TRBV28 with TRBJ1-6, with D possibly TRBD1 on 5 matching bases. CDR1 is MDHEN, CDR2 SYDVKM, per germline. The CDR3 consists of 14 residues. The V and J ends lost 7 bases and 10 bases respectively, with 17 bases between them. The CDR3 loop reads CASKDTPRGSPLHF. As DNA, the CDR3 is TGTGCCAGCAAAGACACCCCTCGGGGCTCACCCCTCCACTTT.

The chain is built from TRBV6-5 and TRBJ2-2; 9 bases map to TRBD1. The ends lost 10 bases at V and 7 bases at J; junction bases unmatched: 13. Germline assignment: CDR1 MNHEY and CDR2 SVGAGI. The CDR3 runs 15 residues. CDR3: CAISWGQGLVGELFF. CDR3 DNA: TGTGCCATCTCCTGGGGACAGGGTCTGGTCGGGGAGCTGTTTTTT.

V usage is TRBV5-4 and J usage is TRBJ2-1; D ambiguous. The CDR3 has 13 residues. Per the germline V gene, CDR1 is SGHNT and CDR2 is YYREEE (reference sequence). Trimming cost V 0 bases and J 4 bases, with 5 bases left between them. In DNA form, the CDR3 reads TGTGCCAGCAGCTTGGGTGTTTACAATGAGCAGTTCTTC. This gives the protein CASSLGVYNEQFF.